This T cell receptor beta chain is drawn from a study of spatial heterogeneity in lung cancer. Time point of the sample: sample taken at primary tumor resection. TCRdb analysed the 5' RACE reads with MiXCR anew, one entry per CDR3 protein. The table includes 35,000 to 40,000 distinct CDR3 sequences, 7% to 7.5% detected once. CDR3 length equals 13 residues. The ends were cut back, 3 bases at V and 7 bases at J, with 12 bases in the middle. This clonotype was seen more than once but under ten times. The sequence was obtained from a female donor with early-stage non-small cell lung cancer. Material: PBMCs, obtained at surgery. The V call is TRBV12-3 or TRBV12-4, the J call TRBJ1-1; D uncertain. This CDR3 reads CASSFLGLGEAFF. The CDR3, as DNA: TGTGCCAGCAGTTTCTTAGGTTTGGGTGAAGCTTTCTTT.